The 23 T cell receptor beta chains below come from one sample, sequenced in a study of blood T cells in healthy people across ages. Primed by a sample-barcoded 5' primer and a J-beta primer mix, a second PCR proceeded for roughly 7 to 11 cycles. TCRdb independently ran MiXCR on the 5' RACE reads; one entry per CDR3 protein. The data hold 600,000 to 900,000 distinct CDR3 sequences, with roughly 24% observed a single time. In addition, the sample was reused for a study of T cells of mothers and their children.

Sequencing input: blood. These receptors were collected from a boy aged 5-17 years in good health.

This clonotype appeared a few times. The chain couples TRBV5-1 to TRBJ2-1, with 16 bases identical to TRBD2. Germline V gene sequence: CDR1 SGHRS, CDR2 YFSETQ. Germline trimming cut 2 bases from V and 1 base from J; bases unmatched to any gene: 3. This CDR3 is built from 18 residues. The CDR3 DNA reads as TGCGCCAGCAGCTTCGGGACTAGCGGGGGGGTATCCTACAATGAGCAGTTCTTC. Protein sequence: CASSFGTSGGVSYNEQFF. Full variable domain (remainder filled in from reference TRBV5-1 and TRBJ2-1): KAGVTQTPRYLIKTRGQQVTLSCSPISGHRSVSWYQQTPGQGLQFLFEYFSETQRNKGNFPGRFSGRQFSNSRSEMNVSTLELGDSALYLCASSFGTSGGVSYNEQFFGPGTRLTVL.

A few counts support this clonotype. Written as DNA, the CDR3 is TGTGCCAGCAGCTTGAGTACACAAACGTTCCCGGTGGAGCAGTACTTC. This gives the protein CASSLSTQTFPVEQYF. The chain carries TRBV7-6 and TRBJ2-7; D is uncertain. The length of the CDR3 is 16 residues. V dropped 3 bases and J dropped 7 bases, with 22 bases sitting between them. From germline, CDR1 is SGHVS and CDR2 FNYEAQ. Complete variable domain (other parts from reference TRBV7-6 and TRBJ2-7): GAGVSQSPRYKVTKRGQDVALRCDPISGHVSLYWYRQALGQGPEFLTYFNYEAQQDKSGLPNDRFSAERPEGSISTLTIQRTEQRDSAMYRCASSLSTQTFPVEQYFGPGTRLTVT.

The chain joins TRBV6-5 to TRBJ2-1; D may correspond to TRBD1 or TRBD2 (6 bases each). The closer fit of TRBJ2-5 to the DNA end suggests the J call may be wrong. Germline values: CDR1 MNHEY, CDR2 SVGAGI. The CDR3 has 17 residues. CDR3 amino acids: CASSSGGLDSVQETQYF. The CDR3 nucleotides are TGTGCCAGCAGTTCCGGGGGATTGGACAGCGTCCAAGAGACCCAGTACTTC.

The chain has TRBV12-3 or TRBV12-4 and TRBJ2-3; D is perhaps TRBD2 (5 bases). The V end was cut by 4 bases, the J end by 8 bases, with 16 bases between. This CDR3 region has 14 residues. CDR3 residues: CASSSRTRAVTQYF. DNA of the CDR3: TGTGCCAGCAGTTCTAGAACTAGAGCAGTTACGCAGTATTTT.

The chain uses TRBV18 and TRBJ2-7, with a tentative D call TRBD1 (5 bases). This CDR3 region has 13 residues. Germline-derived CDR1 and CDR2 are KGHSH and LQKENI. V was pared by 0 bases and J by 7 bases, with 10 bases between. The CDR3 DNA is TGTGCCAGCTCACCACCGGCAGGGCCAGAGCAGTACTTC. Translating gives CASSPPAGPEQYF.

This clonotype has more than one count but fewer than ten. The J gene is TRBJ2-7, the V gene TRBV28; TRBD2 matches at 10 bases. V shed 6 bases, J shed 7 bases, and the junction held 9 bases outside the gene matches. The CDR3 consists of 14 residues. From germline, CDR1 is MDHEN and CDR2 SYDVKM. As DNA, the CDR3 is TGTGCCAGCAGGCTAGTAGTACTAGCGGGGGAGCAGTACTTC. Its translation is CASRLVVLAGEQYF.

This clonotype was seen a few times. This chain joins TRBV6-5 and TRBJ2-7, with TRBD1 matching over 9 bases. Germline V gene sequence: CDR1 MNHEY, CDR2 SVGAGI. The CDR3 length is 14 residues. V was clipped by 7 bases and J by 3 bases; unmatched bases: 7. The CDR3 DNA is TGTGCCAGCACCATGACAGGGGGGGACTACGAGCAGTACTTC. It specifies CASTMTGGDYEQYF.

At least ten counts were recorded for this clonotype. The CDR3 coding sequence is TGTGCCATCAGTCAAAAACAGGGAGTCACAGATACGCAGTATTTT. The encoded protein is CAISQKQGVTDTQYF. The rearrangement joins TRBV10-3 to TRBJ2-3, with D possibly TRBD1 on 6 matching bases. V lost 5 bases and J 2 bases, leaving 14 bases between the germline ends. The CDR3 has 15 residues. Germline CDR1 ENHRY, CDR2 SYGVKD.

The J gene is TRBJ1-4, the V gene TRBV7-6, with TRBD1 identical over 7 bases. The V gene end was trimmed by 5 bases and the J gene end by 3 bases; junction bases not matched to a gene: 6. This CDR3 has 15 residues. Germline lookup yields CDR1 SGHVS and CDR2 FNYEAQ. CDR3 sequence (DNA): TGTGCCAGCAGCCCGAGGGACAGCGCTAATGAAAAACTGTTTTTT. This codes for CASSPRDSANEKLFF.

This clonotype was detected a few times. This sequence joins TRBV3-1 and TRBJ1-1; TRBD1 matches at 12 bases. The CDR3 contains 15 residues. J lost 5 bases, V lost 2 bases, and 3 bases had no gene match. Germline assignment: CDR1 LGHDT and CDR2 YNNKEL (reference sequence). CDR3 region: CASSQPGQGATEAFF. For the CDR3, the DNA is TGTGCCAGCAGCCAACCGGGACAGGGGGCTACTGAAGCTTTCTTT.

This clonotype was picked up many times. Germline and junction disagree at one end, which may indicate a read error. The chain is built from TRBV5-1 and TRBJ1-4, with D maybe TRBD1 (6 bases). Germline loops: CDR1 SGHRS, CDR2 YFSETQ. The CDR3 runs to 13 residues. The CDR3: CASSLQGNEKLFF. The CDR3 nucleotides are TGTGCCAGCAGCTTACAGGGAAATGAAAAACTGTTTTTT.

The chain is built from TRBV2 and TRBJ2-3; 13 bases fit TRBD2. With V trimmed by 6 bases and J by 8 bases, 8 bases remained unmatched. This CDR3 region has 15 residues. Germline loops: CDR1 SNHLY, CDR2 FYNNEI. CDR3: CASSDSGTSGVTQYF. The CDR3 bases are TGTGCCAGCAGCGATTCCGGGACTAGCGGGGTTACGCAGTATTTT.

The chain couples TRBV7-2 to TRBJ2-7; possibly TRBD1 for D (6 bases). V was clipped by 2 bases and J by 1 base, with 18 bases between them. The CDR3 consists of 17 residues. CDR1 SGHTA and CDR2 FQGNSA come from the germline V gene. This CDR3 reads CASSLRGLVGQSYEQYF. The CDR3 DNA is TGTGCCAGCAGCTTAAGGGGTTTGGTCGGACAGTCCTACGAGCAGTACTTC.

This chain uses TRBV20-1 with TRBJ2-1; TRBD1 or TRBD2 may be the D gene (6 bases each). Germline loops: CDR1 DFQATT, CDR2 SNEGSKA (reference sequence). The CDR3 length is 14 residues. V gave up 2 bases and J gave up 8 bases, with 16 bases separating them. The CDR3 spells CSARSGAVAHEQFF. The CDR3 bases are TGCAGTGCTAGATCGGGGGCCGTTGCCCATGAGCAGTTCTTC.

This clonotype was counted a few times. The chain links TRBV7-9 to TRBJ2-5; 9 bases map to TRBD1. TRBJ2-7 matches the DNA end more closely, so the J call is doubtful. The CDR3 extends over 15 amino acids. The germline CDR1 and CDR2 sequences are SEHNR and FQNEAQ (reference sequence). In DNA, the CDR3 is TGTGCCAGCAGCACCTGGGGGACAGGGTCCTACGAGCAGTACTTC. This encodes CASSTWGTGSYEQYF.

The CDR3 region is CASSPRASGVTDTQYF. In nucleotides, the CDR3 is TGTGCCAGCAGCCCACGGGCTAGCGGGGTTACAGATACGCAGTATTTT. The genes are TRBV28 and TRBJ2-3, with 9 positions matching TRBD2. V lost 6 bases to trimming and J lost 3 bases; unmatched junction nucleotides: 10. Germline-derived CDR1 and CDR2 are MDHEN and SYDVKM. The CDR3 totals 16 residues.

This clonotype was counted between two and nine times. CDR3 nucleotides: TGTGCCAGCGCCCATGGGGGATCTGGGGAGCAGTACTTC. Amino acid sequence: CASAHGGSGEQYF. This rearrangement joins TRBV7-9 to TRBJ2-7, with D perhaps assigned TRBD1 or TRBD2 (5 bases each). Germline-derived CDR1 and CDR2 are SEHNR and FQNEAQ (reference sequence). CDR3 length: 13 amino acids. V lost 8 bases to trimming and J lost 7 bases, with 18 bases between them.

This clonotype was recorded a few times. V usage is TRBV30 and J usage is TRBJ1-2, with D possibly TRBD1 on 5 matching bases. V was clipped by 4 bases and J by 0 bases, with 18 bases between them. The CDR3 has 16 amino acids. The germline CDR1 and CDR2 sequences are GTSNPN and SVGIG (reference sequence). This CDR3 reads CAWIRPGPRSNYGYTF. The CDR3 region has the DNA TGTGCCTGGATTCGGCCAGGGCCCAGATCTAACTATGGCTACACCTTC.

V and J are TRBV19 and TRBJ2-5; unclear D gene. CDR3 size: 12 residues. Trimming shortened V by 7 bases and J by 0 bases, and 6 bases separated the two germline ends. Germline V gives CDR1 LNHDA, CDR2 SQIVND (reference sequence). The CDR3 DNA sequence: TGTGCCAGTACAAACGACCAAGAGACCCAGTACTTC. Its protein is CASTNDQETQYF.

This clonotype has ten or more counts. The chain has TRBV5-5 and TRBJ2-2, with D possibly being TRBD2 (7 bases). Germline lookup yields CDR1 SGHKS and CDR2 YYEKEE (reference sequence). The length of the CDR3 is 15 residues. The V and J ends lost 2 bases and 4 bases respectively, with 12 bases between them. The CDR3 loop is CASSLRGAITGELFF. In nucleotides, the CDR3 is TGTGCCAGCAGCTTACGGGGGGCAATCACCGGGGAGCTGTTTTTT.

In its sample, this clonotype was seen a few times. The rearrangement uses TRBV6-1 and TRBJ2-2; D unclear. Trimming took off 6 bases at V and 0 bases at J, with 8 bases between the two ends. The CDR3 totals 14 residues. Looked up from germline, CDR1 is MNHNS and CDR2 is SASEGT. The CDR3 DNA reads TGTGCCAGCAGAATGGCCCCGAACACCGGGGAGCTGTTTTTT. This encodes CASRMAPNTGELFF.

On this clonotype: A much larger clone differs from this one at a single base, so this may be a read error. In DNA, the CDR3 is TGTGCCAGCAGCGGCGTAGCGGGGGGCCAAGAGACCCAGCACTTC. It translates to CASSGVAGGQETQHF. This chain connects TRBV2 to TRBJ2-5; 10 nucleotides line up with TRBD2. The CDR3 is 15 residues long. Germline V gene data show CDR1 as SNHLY and CDR2 as FYNNEI.

The gene calls are TRBV5-1 and TRBJ2-2, with D possibly being TRBD2 (7 bases). V gave up 3 bases and J gave up 2 bases, with 14 bases separating them. Germline loops: CDR1 SGHRS, CDR2 YFSETQ. The CDR3 length is 16 residues. Here the CDR3 DNA reads TGCGCCAGCAGCTCGAGACGGGGGGCCAACACCGGGGAGCTGTTTTTT. Protein sequence: CASSSRRGANTGELFF.